This T cell receptor beta chain was captured by sequencing in a study of blood T cell repertoires in COVID-19. Across the whole study: The study drew acute and convalescent COVID-19 samples from the United States, Italy and Spain. T cells, B-cell-depleted T cells, or PBMCs supplied cDNA or gDNA.

Under the authors' procedure: The assay estimated nucleated cells by amplifying reference gene primers. Only in-frame clones appear in the TCRdb table, and some are missing; sequencing was by immunoSEQ multiplex PCR. The DNA gave D and trimming, while V, J and clone size come from that table. The profile shows over 35,000 clones, about four fifths of them singletons. Germline lookup yields CDR1 SQVTM and CDR2 ANQGSEA. The CDR3 is made up of 13 amino acids. The germline V and J ends were trimmed by 8 bases and 1 base, with 14 bases remaining between them. Sequencing used peripheral blood. The rearrangement joins TRBV29-1 to TRBJ1-1; D gene unclear. The TCR comes from a human donor with acute or convalescent COVID-19. The donor label of this sample is uncertain. The chain's CDR3 is CSFHRTRNTEAFF. The CDR3, as DNA: TGCAGCTTCCACCGGACTAGGAACACTGAAGCTTTCTTT.